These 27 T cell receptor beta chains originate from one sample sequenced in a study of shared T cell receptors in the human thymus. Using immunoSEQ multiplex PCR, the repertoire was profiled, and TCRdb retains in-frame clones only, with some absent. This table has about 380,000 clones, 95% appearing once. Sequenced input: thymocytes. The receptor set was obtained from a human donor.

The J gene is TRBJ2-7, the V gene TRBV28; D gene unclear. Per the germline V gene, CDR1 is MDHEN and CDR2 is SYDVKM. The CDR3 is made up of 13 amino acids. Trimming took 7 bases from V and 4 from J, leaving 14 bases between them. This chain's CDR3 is CASKDYLLYEQYF. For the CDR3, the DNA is TGTGCCAGCAAGGATTACCTCTTATACGAGCAGTACTTC.

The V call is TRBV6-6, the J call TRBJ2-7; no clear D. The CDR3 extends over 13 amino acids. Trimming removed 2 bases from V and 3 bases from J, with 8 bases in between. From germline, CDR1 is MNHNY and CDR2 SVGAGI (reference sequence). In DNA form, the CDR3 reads TGTGCCAGCAGTTACCCCAGGAGCTACGAGCAGTACTTC. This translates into CASSYPRSYEQYF.

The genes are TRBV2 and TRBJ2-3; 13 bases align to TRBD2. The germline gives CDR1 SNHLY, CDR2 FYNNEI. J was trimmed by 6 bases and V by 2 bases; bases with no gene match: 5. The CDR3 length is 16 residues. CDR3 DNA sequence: TGTGCCAGCAGTGAAATGGGACTAGCGGGAACCGATACGCAGTATTTT. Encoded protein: CASSEMGLAGTDTQYF.

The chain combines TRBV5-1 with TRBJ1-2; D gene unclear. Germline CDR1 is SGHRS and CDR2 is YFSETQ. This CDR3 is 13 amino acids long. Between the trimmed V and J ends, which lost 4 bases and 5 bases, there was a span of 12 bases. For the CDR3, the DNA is TGCGCCAGCAGCCGTCGATCCGATTATGGCTACACCTTC. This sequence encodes CASSRRSDYGYTF.

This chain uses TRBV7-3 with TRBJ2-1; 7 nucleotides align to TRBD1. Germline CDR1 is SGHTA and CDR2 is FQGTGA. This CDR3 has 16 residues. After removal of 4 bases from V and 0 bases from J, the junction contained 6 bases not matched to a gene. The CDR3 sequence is CASSSQGQSSYNEQFF. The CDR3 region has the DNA TGTGCCAGCAGCTCCCAGGGACAGAGCTCCTACAATGAGCAGTTCTTC.

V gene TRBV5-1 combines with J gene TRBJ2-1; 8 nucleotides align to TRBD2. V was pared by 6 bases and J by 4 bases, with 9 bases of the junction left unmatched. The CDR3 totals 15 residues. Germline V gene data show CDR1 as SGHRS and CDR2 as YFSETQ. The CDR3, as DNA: TGCGCCAGCAACTCTCTAGCGGGTATATACAATGAGCAGTTCTTC. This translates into CASNSLAGIYNEQFF.

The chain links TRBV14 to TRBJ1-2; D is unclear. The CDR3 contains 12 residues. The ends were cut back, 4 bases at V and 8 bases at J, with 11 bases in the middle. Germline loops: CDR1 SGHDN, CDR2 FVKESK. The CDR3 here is CASSPRRGGYTF. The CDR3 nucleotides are TGTGCCAGCAGCCCCCGGCGCGGAGGCTACACCTTC.

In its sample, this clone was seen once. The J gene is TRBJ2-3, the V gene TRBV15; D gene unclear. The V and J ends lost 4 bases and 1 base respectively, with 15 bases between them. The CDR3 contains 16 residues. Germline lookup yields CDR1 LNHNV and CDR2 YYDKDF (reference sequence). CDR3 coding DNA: TGTGCCACCAGCATACTCTTCGGGTTCGGCACAGATACGCAGTATTTT. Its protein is CATSILFGFGTDTQYF.

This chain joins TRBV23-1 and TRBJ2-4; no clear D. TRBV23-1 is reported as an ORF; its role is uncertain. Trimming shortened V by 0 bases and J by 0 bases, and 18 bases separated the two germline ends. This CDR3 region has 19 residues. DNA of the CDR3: TGCGCCAGCAGTCAATCGCCCGGCTGGACGCTTTTAGCCAAAAACATTCAGTACTTC. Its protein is CASSQSPGWTLLAKNIQYF.

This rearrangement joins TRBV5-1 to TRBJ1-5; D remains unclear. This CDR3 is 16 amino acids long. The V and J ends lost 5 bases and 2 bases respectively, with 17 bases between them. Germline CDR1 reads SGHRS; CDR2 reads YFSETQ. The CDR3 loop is CASRSGEGGGNQPQHF. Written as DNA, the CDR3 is TGCGCCAGCAGGTCGGGCGAAGGTGGGGGCAATCAGCCCCAGCATTTT. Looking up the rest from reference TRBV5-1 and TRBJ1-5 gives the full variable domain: KAGVTQTPRYLIKTRGQQVTLSCSPISGHRSVSWYQQTPGQGLQFLFEYFSETQRNKGNFPGRFSGRQFSNSRSEMNVSTLELGDSALYLCASRSGEGGGNQPQHFGDGTRLSIL.

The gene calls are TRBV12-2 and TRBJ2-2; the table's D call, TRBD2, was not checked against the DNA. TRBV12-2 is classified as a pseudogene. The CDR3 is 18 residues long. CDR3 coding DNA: TGTGCAAGTCGCTTAGCGGCCCTGACTAGCGGGAGACTCGGGGAGCTGTTTTTT. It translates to CASRLAALTSGRLGELFF.

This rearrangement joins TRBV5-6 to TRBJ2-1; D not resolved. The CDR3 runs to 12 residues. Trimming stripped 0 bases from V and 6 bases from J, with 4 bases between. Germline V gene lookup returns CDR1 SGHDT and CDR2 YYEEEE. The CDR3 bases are TGTGCCAGCAGCTTGGCGGGCAATGAGCAGTTCTTC. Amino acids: CASSLAGNEQFF.

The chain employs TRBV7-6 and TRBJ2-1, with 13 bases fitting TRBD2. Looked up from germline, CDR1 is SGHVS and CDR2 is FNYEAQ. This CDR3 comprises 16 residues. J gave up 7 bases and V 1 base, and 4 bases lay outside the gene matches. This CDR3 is CASSLGTSGSGNEQFF. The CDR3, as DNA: TGTGCCAGCAGCTTAGGGACTAGCGGGAGTGGTAATGAGCAGTTCTTC.

CDR3 sequence reads: CASSQAPGSTYEQYF. CDR3 bases: TGCGCCAGCAGCCAAGCCCCGGGGTCGACCTACGAGCAGTACTTC. The chain uses TRBV4-3 and TRBJ2-7, with D possibly matching TRBD2 (5 bases). Germline V gene sequence: CDR1 LGHNA, CDR2 YSLEER. The CDR3 spans 15 residues. V lost 1 base and J 2 bases, leaving 12 bases between the germline ends.

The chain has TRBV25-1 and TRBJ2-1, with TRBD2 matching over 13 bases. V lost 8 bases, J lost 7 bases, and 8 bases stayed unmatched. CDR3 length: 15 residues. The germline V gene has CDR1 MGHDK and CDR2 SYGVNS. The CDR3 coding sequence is TGTGCCAGCGGCACTAGCGGGAGGGCCTGGAATGAGCAGTTCTTC. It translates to CASGTSGRAWNEQFF.

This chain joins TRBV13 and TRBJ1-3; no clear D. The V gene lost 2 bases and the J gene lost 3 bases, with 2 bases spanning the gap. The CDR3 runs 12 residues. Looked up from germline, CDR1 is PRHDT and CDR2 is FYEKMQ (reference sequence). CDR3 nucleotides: TGTGCCAGCAGCTTATTTGGAAACACCATATATTTT. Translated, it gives CASSLFGNTIYF.

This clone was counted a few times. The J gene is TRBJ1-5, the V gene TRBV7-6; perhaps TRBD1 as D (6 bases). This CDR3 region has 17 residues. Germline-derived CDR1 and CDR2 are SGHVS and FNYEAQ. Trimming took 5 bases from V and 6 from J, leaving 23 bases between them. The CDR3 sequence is CASSALPTGTLGQPQHF. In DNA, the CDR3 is TGTGCCAGCAGCGCGCTCCCTACAGGGACCCTGGGTCAGCCCCAGCATTTT. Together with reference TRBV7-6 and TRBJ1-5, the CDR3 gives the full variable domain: GAGVSQSPRYKVTKRGQDVALRCDPISGHVSLYWYRQALGQGPEFLTYFNYEAQQDKSGLPNDRFSAERPEGSISTLTIQRTEQRDSAMYRCASSALPTGTLGQPQHFGDGTRLSIL.

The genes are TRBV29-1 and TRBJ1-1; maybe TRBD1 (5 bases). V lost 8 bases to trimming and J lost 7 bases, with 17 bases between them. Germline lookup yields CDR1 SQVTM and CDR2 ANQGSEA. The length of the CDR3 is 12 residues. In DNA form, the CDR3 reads TGCAGCTGTGGCAGGGAGGGGAGTGAAGCTTTCTTT. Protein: CSCGREGSEAFF.

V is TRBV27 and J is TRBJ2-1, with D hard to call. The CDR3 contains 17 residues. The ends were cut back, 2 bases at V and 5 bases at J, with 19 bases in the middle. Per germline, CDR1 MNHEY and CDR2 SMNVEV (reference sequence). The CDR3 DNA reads TGTGCCAGCAGTTTACCCCCCGGACCCGGAACGGACAATGAGCAGTTCTTC. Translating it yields CASSLPPGPGTDNEQFF.

DNA of the CDR3: TGTGCCAGCTCACCACCGGTCCCAAGTGGGGAAAAACTGTTTTTT. Encoded protein: CASSPPVPSGEKLFF. The chain is built from TRBV18 and TRBJ1-4; D remains unclear. Germline-derived CDR1 and CDR2 are KGHSH and LQKENI. The V and J ends lost 0 bases and 8 bases respectively, with 13 bases between them. The CDR3 is 15 residues long.

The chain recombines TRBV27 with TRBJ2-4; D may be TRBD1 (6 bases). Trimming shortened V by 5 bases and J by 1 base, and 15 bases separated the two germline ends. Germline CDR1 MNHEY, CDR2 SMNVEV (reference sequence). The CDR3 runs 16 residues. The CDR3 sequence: CASSAPPGVAKNIQYF. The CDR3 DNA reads TGTGCCAGCAGTGCCCCTCCAGGGGTGGCCAAAAACATTCAGTACTTC.

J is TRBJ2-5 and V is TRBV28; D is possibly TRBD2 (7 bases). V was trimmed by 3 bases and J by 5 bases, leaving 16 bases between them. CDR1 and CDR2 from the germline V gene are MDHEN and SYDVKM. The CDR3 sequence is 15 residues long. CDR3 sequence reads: CASSLGGASRETQYF. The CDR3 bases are TGTGCCAGCAGTTTGGGGGGGGCCTCCCGGGAGACCCAGTACTTC.

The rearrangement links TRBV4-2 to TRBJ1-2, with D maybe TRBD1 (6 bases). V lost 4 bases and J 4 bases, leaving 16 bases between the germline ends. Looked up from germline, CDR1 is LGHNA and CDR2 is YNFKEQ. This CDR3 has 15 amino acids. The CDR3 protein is CASSPPNRETYGYTF. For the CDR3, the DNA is TGTGCCAGCAGCCCGCCAAACAGGGAAACCTATGGCTACACCTTC.

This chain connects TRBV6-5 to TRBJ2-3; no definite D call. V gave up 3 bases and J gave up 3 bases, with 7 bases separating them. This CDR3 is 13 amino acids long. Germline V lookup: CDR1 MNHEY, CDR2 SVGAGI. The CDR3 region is CASSYGPTDTQYF. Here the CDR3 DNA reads TGTGCCAGCAGTTATGGGCCGACAGATACGCAGTATTTT.

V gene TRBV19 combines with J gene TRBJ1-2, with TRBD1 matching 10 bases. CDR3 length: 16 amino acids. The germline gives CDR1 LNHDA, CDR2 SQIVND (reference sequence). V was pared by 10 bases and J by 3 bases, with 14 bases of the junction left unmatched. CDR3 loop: CATRESRTGGDYGYTF. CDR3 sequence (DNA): TGTGCCACCAGAGAATCCCGGACAGGGGGAGACTATGGCTACACCTTC.

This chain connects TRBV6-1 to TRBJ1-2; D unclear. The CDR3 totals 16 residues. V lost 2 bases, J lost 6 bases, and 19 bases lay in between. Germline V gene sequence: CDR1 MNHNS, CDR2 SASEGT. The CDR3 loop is CASSEIGVAGRNGYTF. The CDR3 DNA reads TGTGCCAGCAGTGAAATTGGTGTCGCTGGACGGAATGGCTACACCTTC.

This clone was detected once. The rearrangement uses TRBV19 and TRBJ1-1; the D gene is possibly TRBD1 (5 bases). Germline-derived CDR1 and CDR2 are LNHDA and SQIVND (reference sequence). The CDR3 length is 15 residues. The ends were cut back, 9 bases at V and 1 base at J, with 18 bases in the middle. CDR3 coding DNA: TGTGCCAGCCTCCAATCCGGGACGGCGAACACTGAAGCTTTCTTT. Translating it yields CASLQSGTANTEAFF.